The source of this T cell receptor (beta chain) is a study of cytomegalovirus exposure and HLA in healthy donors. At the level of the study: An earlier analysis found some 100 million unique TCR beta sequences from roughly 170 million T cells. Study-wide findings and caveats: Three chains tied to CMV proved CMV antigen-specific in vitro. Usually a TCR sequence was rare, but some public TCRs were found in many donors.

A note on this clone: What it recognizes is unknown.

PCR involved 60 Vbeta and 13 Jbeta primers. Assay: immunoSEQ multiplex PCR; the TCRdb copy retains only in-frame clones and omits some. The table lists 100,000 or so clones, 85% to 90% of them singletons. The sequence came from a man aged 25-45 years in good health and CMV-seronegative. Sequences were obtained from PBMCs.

CDR3 in amino acids: CASSLSIAGVYEQYF. CDR3 coding DNA: TGTGCCAGCAGTTTATCTATTGCGGGGGTTTACGAGCAGTACTTC. The chain is built from TRBV27 and TRBJ2-7, with 7 bases identical to TRBD2. In germline, CDR1 is MNHEY, CDR2 SMNVEV (reference sequence). The CDR3 extends over 15 amino acids. With V trimmed by 0 bases and J by 4 bases, 6 bases remained unmatched.